This T cell receptor (beta chain) comes out of a study of blood T cell repertoires in COVID-19. Study in general: Nucleic acid was either cDNA or gDNA, and it came from T cells, B-cell-depleted T cells, or PBMCs.

This clone was detected a few times. How the authors handled the data: Amplification of reference gene primers provided the estimated nucleated cell counts. The assay was immunoSEQ multiplex PCR, and TCRdb's table has in-frame clones only and misses some. The V and J calls and clone size are taken from that table; D and trimming were inferred from the DNA. This sample has over 130,000 clones, with 88% found just once. The sequencing sample was made of peripheral blood. This TCR came from a human donor with COVID-19, enrolled during active disease. The donor label of this sample is uncertain.

In DNA, the CDR3 is TGTGCCAGCAGTTACTCCCCCCAAGCGGTCCTCCACTTT. Translating gives CASSYSPQAVLHF. The chain combines TRBV6-5 with TRBJ1-6; no clear D gene. The germline V gene has CDR1 MNHEY and CDR2 SVGAGI. This CDR3 is built from 13 residues. V lost 0 bases, J lost 15 bases, and 12 bases lay in between.